Here is one TCR beta chain with its context. The antigen is undetermined. The data stem from a study of vaccination effects on CD4 cells after COVID-19. In the study overall: Sampling of a couple of convalescent patients took place 16 days and one week prior to vaccination.

Viral peptide pool expansion of antigen-specific CD4+ T cells preceded sequencing in the ViraFEST assay. Researchers isolated CD4+ T cells once approximately ten days of culture had elapsed. SARS-CoV-2 infected the person between March and December 2020, as confirmed by PCR. It was on days 3 and 7 that half the medium was replaced with IL-2 medium. The V segment lost 6 bases and the J segment 4 bases; nucleotides outside the gene matches: 6. Germline values: CDR1 SNHLY, CDR2 FYNNEI. The CDR3 has 15 residues. Assay: immunoSEQ multiplex PCR; the TCRdb copy retains only in-frame clones and omits some. The sample includes tens of thousands of clones, around 69% seen only once; the top ten take more than 15%. Study-wide results and limits: Convalescents' spike-reactive clones after vaccination were mainly made up of new clones that the vaccine induced. Substantial clonal contraction characterized both infection- and vaccine-induced clones late after vaccination.

This chain connects TRBV2 to TRBJ2-6; 7 bases match TRBD1. The source of this sequence is a human donor who had a prior SARS-CoV-2 infection. Material: CD4+ T cells from PBMCs cultured with HCoV-NL63 spike peptides, obtained before COVID-19 vaccination. CDR3 sequence (DNA): TGTGCCAGCAGAAGAGACAGGGCGGGGGCCAACGTCCTGACTTTC. This encodes CASRRDRAGANVLTF.